This T cell receptor (beta chain) was captured in a study of T cells after yellow fever vaccination. This clonotype has a count of ten or more. The antigen is undetermined. The CDR3 loop spans 15 amino acids. Germline lookup yields CDR1 LGHNA and CDR2 YNFKEQ. Trimming cost V 0 bases and J 5 bases; bases outside gene matches: 6. TCR cDNA, made by 5'RACE template switching, carried an added universal primer site and UMIs. TCRdb re-called the 5' RACE reads with MiXCR, one entry per CDR3 protein. The profile shows over 300,000 distinct CDR3 sequences, more than 3% of them singletons. Study-wide findings and caveats: Weaker overall, the secondary response nonetheless peaked faster (day 5 versus 15). A large majority of primary-vaccination clones showed up again after the booster (about 97% CD4, around 85% CD8). Repertoires sorted by FACS could include abundant clonotypes that are contaminants from the bulk population.

The TCR comes from a man aged 18-30 years who received the YFV17D yellow fever vaccine. The rearrangement links TRBV4-2 to TRBJ2-7; TRBD1 agrees at 8 bases. The material sequenced was PBMCs, taken on the day of the yellow fever booster vaccination. CDR3 nucleotide sequence: TGTGCCAGCAGCCAAGAAGGGACAGGTTCCGACGAGCAGTACTTC. Its translation is CASSQEGTGSDEQYF.